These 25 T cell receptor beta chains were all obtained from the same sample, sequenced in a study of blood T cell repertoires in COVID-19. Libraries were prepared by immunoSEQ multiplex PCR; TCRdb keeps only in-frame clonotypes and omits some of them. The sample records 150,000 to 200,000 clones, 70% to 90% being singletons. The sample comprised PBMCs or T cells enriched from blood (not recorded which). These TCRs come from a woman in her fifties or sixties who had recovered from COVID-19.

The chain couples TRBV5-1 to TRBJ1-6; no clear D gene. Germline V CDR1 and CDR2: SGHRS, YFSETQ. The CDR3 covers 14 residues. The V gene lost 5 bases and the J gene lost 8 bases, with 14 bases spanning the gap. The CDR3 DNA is TGCGCCAGCAGACCAACCGTAGTGGATTCACCCCTCCACTTT. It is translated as CASRPTVVDSPLHF.

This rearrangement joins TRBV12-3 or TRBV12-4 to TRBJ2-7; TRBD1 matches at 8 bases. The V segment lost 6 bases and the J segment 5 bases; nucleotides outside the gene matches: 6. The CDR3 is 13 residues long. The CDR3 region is CASRRTGFDEQYF. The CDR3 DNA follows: TGTGCCAGCAGAAGGACAGGGTTTGACGAGCAGTACTTC.

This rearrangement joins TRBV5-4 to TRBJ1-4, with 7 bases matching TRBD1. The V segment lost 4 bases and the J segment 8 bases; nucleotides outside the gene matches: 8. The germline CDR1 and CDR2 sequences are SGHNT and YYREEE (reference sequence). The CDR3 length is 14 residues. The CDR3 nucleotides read TGTGCCAGCAGCCTGACAGGGACTTTGGAAAAACTGTTTTTT. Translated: CASSLTGTLEKLFF.

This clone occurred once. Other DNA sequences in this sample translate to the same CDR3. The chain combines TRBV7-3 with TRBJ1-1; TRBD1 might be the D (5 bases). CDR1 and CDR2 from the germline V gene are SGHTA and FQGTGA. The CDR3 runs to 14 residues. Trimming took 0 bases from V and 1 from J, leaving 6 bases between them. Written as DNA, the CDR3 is TGTGCCAGCAGCTTAACGGGGGGGAACACTGAAGCTTTCTTT. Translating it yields CASSLTGGNTEAFF.

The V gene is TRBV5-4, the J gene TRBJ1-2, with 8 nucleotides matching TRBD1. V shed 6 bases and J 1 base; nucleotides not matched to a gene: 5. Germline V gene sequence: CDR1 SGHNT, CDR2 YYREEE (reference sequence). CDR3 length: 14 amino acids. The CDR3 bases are TGTGCCAGCACCGGACAGGGAGGTAACTATGGCTACACCTTC. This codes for CASTGQGGNYGYTF.

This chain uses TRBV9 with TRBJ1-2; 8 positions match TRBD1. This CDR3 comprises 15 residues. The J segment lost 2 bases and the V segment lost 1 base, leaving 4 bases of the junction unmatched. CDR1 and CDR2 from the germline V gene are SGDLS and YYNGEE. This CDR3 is CASSVTRGPNYGYTF. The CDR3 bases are TGTGCCAGCAGCGTAACCAGGGGGCCGAACTATGGCTACACCTTC. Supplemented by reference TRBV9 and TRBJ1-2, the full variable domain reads DSGVTQTPKHLITATGQRVTLRCSPRSGDLSVYWYQQSLDQGLQFLIQYYNGEERAKGNILERFSAQQFPDLHSELNLSSLELGDSALYFCASSVTRGPNYGYTFGSGTRLTVV.

CDR3: CASSPNPTGELFF. In DNA, the CDR3 is TGTGCCAGCAGCCCCAATCCCACCGGGGAGCTGTTTTTT. The chain carries TRBV11-3 and TRBJ2-2; D gene ambiguous. There are 13 residues in the CDR3. Germline CDR1 is SGHNT and CDR2 is YENEEA. Trimming removed 5 bases from V and 4 bases from J, with 8 bases in between.

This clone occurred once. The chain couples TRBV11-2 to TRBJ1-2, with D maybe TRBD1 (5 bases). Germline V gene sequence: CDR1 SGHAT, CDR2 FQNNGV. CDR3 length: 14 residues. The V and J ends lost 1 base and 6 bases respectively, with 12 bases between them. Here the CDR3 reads CASSLGPGINGYTF. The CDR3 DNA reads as TGTGCCAGCAGCTTAGGGCCAGGGATTAATGGCTACACCTTC. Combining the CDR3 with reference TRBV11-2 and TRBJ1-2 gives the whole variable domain EAGVAQSPRYKIIEKRQSVAFWCNPISGHATLYWYQQILGQGPKLLIQFQNNGVVDDSQLPKDRFSAERLKGVDSTLKIQPAKLEDSAVYLCASSLGPGINGYTFGSGTRLTVV.

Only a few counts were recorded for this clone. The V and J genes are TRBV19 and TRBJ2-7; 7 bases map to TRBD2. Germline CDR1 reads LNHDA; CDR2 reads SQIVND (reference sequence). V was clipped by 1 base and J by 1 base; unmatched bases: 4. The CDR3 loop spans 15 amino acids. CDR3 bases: TGTGCCAGTAGTATAGTCGGGGGGTCATCCTACGAGCAGTACTTC. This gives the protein CASSIVGGSSYEQYF.

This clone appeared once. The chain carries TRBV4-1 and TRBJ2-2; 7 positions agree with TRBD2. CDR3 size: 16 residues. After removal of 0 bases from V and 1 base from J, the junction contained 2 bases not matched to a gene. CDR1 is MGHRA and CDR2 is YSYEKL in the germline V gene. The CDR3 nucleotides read TGCGCCAGCAGCCAAGAAGGCGGGGGGAACACCGGGGAGCTGTTTTTT. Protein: CASSQEGGGNTGELFF.

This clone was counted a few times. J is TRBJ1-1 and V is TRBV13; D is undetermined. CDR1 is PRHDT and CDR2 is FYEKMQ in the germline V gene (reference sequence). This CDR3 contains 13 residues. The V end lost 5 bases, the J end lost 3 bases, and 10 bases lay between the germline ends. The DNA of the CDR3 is TGTGCCAGCAGCCGGGAGAGATACACTGAAGCTTTCTTT. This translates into CASSRERYTEAFF.

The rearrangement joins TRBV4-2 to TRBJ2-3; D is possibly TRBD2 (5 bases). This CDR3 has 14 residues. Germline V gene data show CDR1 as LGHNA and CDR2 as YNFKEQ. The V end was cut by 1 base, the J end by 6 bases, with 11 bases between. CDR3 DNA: TGTGCCAGCAGCCAAGGTCTAGGACTCGATACGCAGTATTTT. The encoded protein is CASSQGLGLDTQYF.

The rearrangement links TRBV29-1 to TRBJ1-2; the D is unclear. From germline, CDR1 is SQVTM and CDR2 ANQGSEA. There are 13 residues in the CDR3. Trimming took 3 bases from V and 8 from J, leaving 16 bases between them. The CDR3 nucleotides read TGCAGCGTTGATGAGGGCATTCCTAGGGGCTACACCTTC. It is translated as CSVDEGIPRGYTF.

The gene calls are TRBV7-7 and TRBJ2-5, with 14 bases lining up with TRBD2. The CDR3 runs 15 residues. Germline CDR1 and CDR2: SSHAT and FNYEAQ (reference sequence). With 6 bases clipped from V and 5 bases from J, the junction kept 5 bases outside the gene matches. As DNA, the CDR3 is TGTGCCAGCAGTTTGACTAGCGGGGGGGTCGAGACCCAGTACTTC. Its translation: CASSLTSGGVETQYF.

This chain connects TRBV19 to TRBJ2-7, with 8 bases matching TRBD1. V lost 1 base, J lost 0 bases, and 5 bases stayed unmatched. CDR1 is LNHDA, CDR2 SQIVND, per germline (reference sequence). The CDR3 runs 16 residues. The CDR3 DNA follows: TGTGCCAGTAGTATAGGATGGGGACAGGTCTCCTACGAGCAGTACTTC. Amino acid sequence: CASSIGWGQVSYEQYF.

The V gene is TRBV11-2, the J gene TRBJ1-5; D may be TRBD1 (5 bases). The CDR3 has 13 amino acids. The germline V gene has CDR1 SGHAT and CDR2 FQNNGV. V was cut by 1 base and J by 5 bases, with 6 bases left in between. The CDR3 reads CASSLGQHQPQHF. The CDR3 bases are TGTGCCAGCAGCTTAGGACAGCATCAGCCCCAGCATTTT.

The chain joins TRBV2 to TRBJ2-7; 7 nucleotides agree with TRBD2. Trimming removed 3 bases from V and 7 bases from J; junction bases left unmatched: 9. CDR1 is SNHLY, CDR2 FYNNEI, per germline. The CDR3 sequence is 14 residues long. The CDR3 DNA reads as TGTGCCAGCAGTGACTCGCGGGGGAAGAGGGAGCAGTACTTC. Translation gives CASSDSRGKREQYF.

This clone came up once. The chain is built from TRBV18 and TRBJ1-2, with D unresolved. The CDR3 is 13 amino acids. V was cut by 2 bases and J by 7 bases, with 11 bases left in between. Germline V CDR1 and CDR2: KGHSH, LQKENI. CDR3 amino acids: CASSPSEGSGYTF. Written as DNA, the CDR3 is TGTGCCAGCTCACCATCGGAGGGCTCTGGCTACACCTTC.

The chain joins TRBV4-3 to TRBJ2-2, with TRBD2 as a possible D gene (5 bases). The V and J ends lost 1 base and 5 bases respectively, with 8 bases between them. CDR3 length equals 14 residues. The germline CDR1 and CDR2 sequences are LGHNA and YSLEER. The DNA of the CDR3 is TGCGCCAGCAGCCAAGTCCTAGCTACCGGGGAGCTGTTTTTT. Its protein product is CASSQVLATGELFF.

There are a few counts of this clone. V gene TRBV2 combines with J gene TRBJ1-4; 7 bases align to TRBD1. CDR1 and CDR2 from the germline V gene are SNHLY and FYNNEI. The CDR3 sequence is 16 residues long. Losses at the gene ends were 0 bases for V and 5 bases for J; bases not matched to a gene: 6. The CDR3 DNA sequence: TGTGCCAGCAGTGAAGCGCGGGGACAGATGAATGAAAAACTGTTTTTT. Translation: CASSEARGQMNEKLFF. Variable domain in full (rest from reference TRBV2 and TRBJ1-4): EPEVTQTPSHQVTQMGQEVILRCVPISNHLYFYWYRQILGQKVEFLVSFYNNEISEKSEIFDDQFSVERPDGSNFTLKIRSTKLEDSAMYFCASSEARGQMNEKLFFGSGTQLSVL.

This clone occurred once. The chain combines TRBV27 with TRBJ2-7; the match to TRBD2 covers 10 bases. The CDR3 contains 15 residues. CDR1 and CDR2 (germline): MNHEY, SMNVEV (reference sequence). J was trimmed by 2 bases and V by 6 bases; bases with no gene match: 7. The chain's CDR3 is CASSLGLANTYEQYF. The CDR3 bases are TGTGCCAGCAGCTTGGGACTAGCGAACACCTACGAGCAGTACTTC.

The CDR3 region has the DNA TGTGCCAGCAGTTACGAGGCCCAAGGGAACACTGAAGCTTTCTTT. This gives the protein CASSYEAQGNTEAFF. The chain combines TRBV6-5 with TRBJ1-1; no clear D gene. Germline values: CDR1 MNHEY, CDR2 SVGAGI. The CDR3 is made up of 15 amino acids. Trimming shortened V by 2 bases and J by 1 base, and 11 bases separated the two germline ends.

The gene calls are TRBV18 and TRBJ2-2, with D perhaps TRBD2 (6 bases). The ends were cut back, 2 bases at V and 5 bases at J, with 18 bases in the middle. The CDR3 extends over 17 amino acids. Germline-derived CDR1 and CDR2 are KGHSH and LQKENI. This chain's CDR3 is CASSPTGTSIGTGELFF. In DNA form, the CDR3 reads TGTGCCAGCTCACCAACCGGGACTTCTATAGGGACCGGGGAGCTGTTTTTT.

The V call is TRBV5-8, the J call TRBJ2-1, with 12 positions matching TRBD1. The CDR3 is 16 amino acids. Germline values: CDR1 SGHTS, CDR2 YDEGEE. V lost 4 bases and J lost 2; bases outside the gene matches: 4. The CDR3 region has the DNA TGTGCCAGCAGCCCGGGGACAGGGGGCGCCTACAATGAGCAGTTCTTC. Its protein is CASSPGTGGAYNEQFF.

The CDR3 DNA reads TGTGCCAGCAGTTACGGACAGGGTTTAACTGAAGCTTTCTTT. It codes for CASSYGQGLTEAFF. The chain couples TRBV6-5 to TRBJ1-1; 8 bases align to TRBD1. This CDR3 contains 14 residues. V was clipped by 2 bases and J by 5 bases; unmatched bases: 4. Germline CDR1 is MNHEY and CDR2 is SVGAGI.